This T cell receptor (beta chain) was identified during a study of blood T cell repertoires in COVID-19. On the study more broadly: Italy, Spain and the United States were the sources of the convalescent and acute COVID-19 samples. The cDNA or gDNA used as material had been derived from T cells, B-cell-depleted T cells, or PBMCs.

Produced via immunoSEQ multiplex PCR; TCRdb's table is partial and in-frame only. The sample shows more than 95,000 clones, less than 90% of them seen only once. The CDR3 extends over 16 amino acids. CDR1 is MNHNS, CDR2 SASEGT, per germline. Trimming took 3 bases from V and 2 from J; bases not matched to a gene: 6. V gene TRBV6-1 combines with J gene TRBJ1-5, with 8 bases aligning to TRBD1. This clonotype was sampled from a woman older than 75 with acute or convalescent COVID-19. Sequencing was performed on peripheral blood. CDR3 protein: CASSEPGGAGNQPQHF. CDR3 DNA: TGTGCCAGCAGTGAGCCAGGGGGCGCGGGCAATCAGCCCCAGCATTTT.